The 20 T cell receptor beta chains in this list originate from one sample, sequenced in a study of Graves' ophthalmopathy and Graves' hyperthyroidism. RNA transcripts yielded amplified TCR beta CDR3 regions. RT-PCR was first run with HTBI primers, then multiplex PCR in a second round. TCRdb ran MiXCR on the multiplex PCR reads and lists one entry per CDR3 protein. The sample consists of under 800,000 distinct CDR3 sequences, over 20% of them appearing once. Sequenced: peripheral blood. These receptors all stem from a woman younger than 30 with stable Graves' hyperthyroidism. Some clones in this sample may be carry-over from other donors' samples.

The chain carries TRBV27 and TRBJ2-7; TRBD2 is a possible D gene (5 bases). The V end was cut by 2 bases, the J end by 2 bases, with 10 bases between. Per germline, CDR1 MNHEY and CDR2 SMNVEV (reference sequence). The CDR3 consists of 14 residues. The CDR3 nucleotides read TGTGCCAGCAGTTTAAGAGTGGAGGCCTACGAGCAGTACTTC. Translated, it gives CASSLRVEAYEQYF.

This clonotype showed up many times. The V call is TRBV5-1, the J call TRBJ2-7, with 10 bases that match TRBD2. Germline V CDR1 and CDR2: SGHRS, YFSETQ. The J segment lost 1 base and the V segment lost 3 bases, leaving 10 bases of the junction unmatched. CDR3 length: 17 residues. In DNA form, the CDR3 reads TGCGCCAGCAGCTCCCCTTCTAGCGGGAGATGGTCCTACGAGCAGTACTTC. Amino acid sequence: CASSSPSSGRWSYEQYF.

This clonotype was seen repeatedly, ten times or more. The rearrangement links TRBV2 to TRBJ2-3; D gene ambiguous. The CDR3 is 12 residues long. With 10 bases removed from V and 4 bases from J, the gap between germline ends came to 12 bases. Germline values: CDR1 SNHLY, CDR2 FYNNEI. The CDR3 region has the DNA TGTGCCATCCTGATGGCTGCAGATACGCAGTATTTT. It specifies CAILMAADTQYF.

This chain connects TRBV12-3 or TRBV12-4 to TRBJ2-3; D not certain. CDR3 length: 14 amino acids. Trimming cost V 7 bases and J 0 bases, with 11 bases left between them. The CDR3 bases are TGTGCCAGCAACTTGGGCCTTAGCACAGATACGCAGTATTTT. Amino acids: CASNLGLSTDTQYF.

This clonotype was counted only a few times. The gene calls are TRBV6-1 and TRBJ2-2; possible D gene TRBD1, 5 bases. This CDR3 is built from 13 residues. Germline loops: CDR1 MNHNS, CDR2 SASEGT. The V end was cut by 6 bases, the J end by 4 bases, with 9 bases between. The CDR3 nucleotides read TGTGCCAGCAGGAGACAGCTCACCGGGGAGCTGTTTTTT. Its translation: CASRRQLTGELFF.

This clonotype was seen repeatedly, ten times or more. This chain uses TRBV28 with TRBJ1-2, with 7 bases fitting TRBD1. V shed 6 bases, J shed 8 bases, and the junction held 9 bases outside the gene matches. The CDR3 contains 13 residues. Germline loops: CDR1 MDHEN, CDR2 SYDVKM. CDR3 nucleotide sequence: TGTGCCAGCAGAGATGGACAGGTCTTGGGCTACACCTTC. Amino acids: CASRDGQVLGYTF.

This clonotype was observed at least ten times. This chain links TRBV7-9 with TRBJ2-5; 10 nucleotides match TRBD2. The CDR3 extends over 16 amino acids. The V and J ends lost 3 bases and 5 bases, in that order; junction bases with no gene match: 9. The germline V gene has CDR1 SEHNR and CDR2 FQNEAQ (reference sequence). CDR3: CASSLRLAGERETQYF. CDR3 DNA: TGTGCCAGCAGCTTGAGGCTAGCGGGAGAACGGGAGACCCAGTACTTC.

This clonotype has a handful of counts. This chain connects TRBV27 to TRBJ1-2; maybe TRBD1 (5 bases). Trimming took 5 bases from V and 6 from J, leaving 16 bases between them. The CDR3 extends over 14 amino acids. The germline V gene encodes CDR1 MNHEY and CDR2 SMNVEV (reference sequence). The DNA for the CDR3 is TGTGCCAGCAGTCCCCAAAGGGGTGGAAATGGCTACACCTTC. Encoded protein: CASSPQRGGNGYTF.

The chain recombines TRBV27 with TRBJ2-5, with TRBD2 identical over 12 bases. V lost 1 base to trimming and J lost 0 bases; unmatched junction nucleotides: 6. From germline, CDR1 is MNHEY and CDR2 SMNVEV (reference sequence). CDR3 length: 18 residues. The CDR3 reads CASSLFPGLAGNQETQYF. The CDR3 DNA is TGTGCCAGCAGTTTATTCCCCGGACTAGCGGGAAACCAAGAGACCCAGTACTTC.

The chain recombines TRBV12-3 or TRBV12-4 with TRBJ1-2; 10 nucleotides line up with TRBD1. This CDR3 spans 15 amino acids. The ends lost 6 bases at V and 3 bases at J; junction bases unmatched: 7. CDR3 sequence: CASRPGQGVDYGYTF. For the CDR3, the DNA is TGTGCCAGCAGACCCGGACAGGGGGTAGACTATGGCTACACCTTC.

This clonotype showed up many times. The chain is built from TRBV5-8 and TRBJ1-5; TRBD1 matches 9 bases. The CDR3 sequence is 15 residues long. Germline CDR1 reads SGHTS; CDR2 reads YDEGEE. With V trimmed by 5 bases and J by 3 bases, 6 bases remained unmatched. The CDR3 nucleotides read TGTGCCAGCAGAACCGGGACAGGGTACAATCAGCCCCAGCATTTT. This codes for CASRTGTGYNQPQHF. The whole variable domain, filled in from reference TRBV5-8 and TRBJ1-5, reads EAGVTQSPTHLIKTRGQQATLRCSPISGHTSVYWYQQALGLGLQFLLWYDEGEERNRGNFPPRFSGRQFPNYSSELNVNALELEDSALYLCASRTGTGYNQPQHFGDGTRLSIL.

This clonotype has more than one count but fewer than ten. This sequence joins TRBV3-1 and TRBJ2-7; D gene ambiguous. There are 16 residues in the CDR3. Germline CDR1 reads LGHDT; CDR2 reads YNNKEL (reference sequence). The V gene lost 0 bases and the J gene lost 0 bases, with 12 bases spanning the gap. The CDR3 DNA sequence: TGTGCCAGCAGCCAAGAGATGCCGCCGGCCTCCTACGAGCAGTACTTC. This translates into CASSQEMPPASYEQYF.

The CDR3 reads CASSPTGRNYGYTF. Here the CDR3 DNA reads TGTGCCAGCAGCCCGACAGGCAGAAACTATGGCTACACCTTC. The genes are TRBV5-8 and TRBJ1-2; D perhaps matches TRBD1 (6 bases). V lost 4 bases, J lost 2 bases, and 12 bases lay in between. Germline V gene sequence: CDR1 SGHTS, CDR2 YDEGEE. The CDR3 runs 14 residues.

This clonotype was seen at least ten times. V gene TRBV28 combines with J gene TRBJ1-1, with 7 bases matching TRBD1. The CDR3 is 13 amino acids. J lost 6 bases, V lost 8 bases, and 9 bases had no gene match. Per the germline V gene, CDR1 is MDHEN and CDR2 is SYDVKM. CDR3 loop: CASPAQGDPEAFF. Here the CDR3 DNA reads TGTGCCAGCCCCGCCCAGGGGGATCCTGAAGCTTTCTTT.

This clonotype was counted many times. The chain employs TRBV12-3 or TRBV12-4 and TRBJ1-1; no definite D call. This CDR3 has 13 residues. V was cut by 3 bases and J by 6 bases, with 11 bases left in between. The CDR3 sequence: CASSFWGGAEAFF. The DNA of the CDR3 is TGTGCCAGCAGTTTCTGGGGTGGCGCTGAAGCTTTCTTT.

Regarding this clonotype: Since a much larger clone is just one base distant, this may be a read error. The chain uses TRBV6-2 or TRBV6-3 and TRBJ2-7, with D hard to call. Germline V gene lookup returns CDR1 MNHEY and CDR2 SVGEGT. The CDR3 is 14 residues long. CDR3 in DNA: TGTGTCAGCAGTTACTCAGCGTACTCCCACGAGCAGTACTTC. This encodes CVSSYSAYSHEQYF.

The sample holds a few counts of this clonotype. The chain couples TRBV2 to TRBJ2-7; 7 bases agree with TRBD1. V dropped 1 base and J dropped 0; count of bases not matched to a gene: 6. Per the germline V gene, CDR1 is SNHLY and CDR2 is FYNNEI. The CDR3 sequence is 16 residues long. In DNA, the CDR3 is TGTGCCAGCAGTGAAGGAGGGACAGTGAGCTCCTACGAGCAGTACTTC. It translates to CASSEGGTVSSYEQYF.

This clonotype was recorded many times. This chain connects TRBV3-1 to TRBJ2-7; 7 nucleotides line up with TRBD2. The CDR3 runs to 14 residues. V lost 1 base to trimming and J lost 6 bases; unmatched junction nucleotides: 6. Germline values: CDR1 LGHDT, CDR2 YNNKEL (reference sequence). The CDR3 DNA reads as TGTGCCAGCAGCCAAGTACTCGGGGAGGGCGAGCAGTACTTC. This gives the protein CASSQVLGEGEQYF.

The chain joins TRBV5-1 to TRBJ1-6, with D possibly being TRBD1 (5 bases). Trimming removed 7 bases from V and 7 bases from J, with 9 bases in between. The CDR3 extends over 12 amino acids. CDR1 is SGHRS, CDR2 YFSETQ, per germline. CDR3 coding DNA: TGCGCCAGCCAGGGTAACAATTCACCCCTCCACTTT. This sequence encodes CASQGNNSPLHF.

This clonotype was detected ten times or more. The chain has TRBV5-1 and TRBJ1-2; TRBD1 matches at 7 bases. CDR3 length equals 14 residues. With V trimmed by 0 bases and J by 7 bases, 6 bases remained unmatched. CDR1 SGHRS and CDR2 YFSETQ come from the germline V gene. The CDR3 reads CASSLATEGAGYTF. CDR3 nucleotide sequence: TGCGCCAGCAGCTTGGCCACCGAGGGGGCTGGCTACACCTTC.